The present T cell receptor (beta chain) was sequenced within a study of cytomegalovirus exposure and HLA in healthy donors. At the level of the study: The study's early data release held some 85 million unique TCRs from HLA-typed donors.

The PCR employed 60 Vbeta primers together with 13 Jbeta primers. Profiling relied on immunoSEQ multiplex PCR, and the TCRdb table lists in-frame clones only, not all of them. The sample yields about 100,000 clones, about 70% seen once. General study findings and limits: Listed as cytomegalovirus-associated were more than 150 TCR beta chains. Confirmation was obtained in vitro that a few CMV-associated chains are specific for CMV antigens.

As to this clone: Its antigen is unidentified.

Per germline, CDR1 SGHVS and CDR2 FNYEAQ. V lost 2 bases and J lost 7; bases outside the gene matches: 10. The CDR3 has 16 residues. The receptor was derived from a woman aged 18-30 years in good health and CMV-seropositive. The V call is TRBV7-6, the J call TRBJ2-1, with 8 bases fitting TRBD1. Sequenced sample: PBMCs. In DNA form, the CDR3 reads TGTGCCAGCAGCTTACTGGCAGGGGGCGCGGGGAATGAGCAGTTCTTC. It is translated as CASSLLAGGAGNEQFF.